This TCR beta chain was recorded in a study of cytomegalovirus exposure and HLA in healthy donors. Trimming cost V 7 bases and J 2 bases; bases outside gene matches: 6. Germline V gene lookup returns CDR1 MNHEY and CDR2 SVGAGI. The CDR3 runs to 14 residues. Use of 60 Vbeta and 13 Jbeta primers characterized the PCR. The table came from immunoSEQ multiplex PCR; TCRdb's copy has only in-frame clones and leaves some out. The sample records 90,000 to 150,000 clones, approximately 77% being singletons. The genes are TRBV6-5 and TRBJ2-7; TRBD2 agrees at 9 bases. Sequences were obtained from PBMCs. This TCR was recovered from a man in his fifties in good health and CMV-seropositive. CDR3 sequence reads: CASKLAGPPYEQYF. The CDR3 coding sequence is TGTGCCAGCAAGCTAGCGGGGCCACCCTACGAGCAGTACTTC.